This TCR beta chain came from a study of early T cells in non-severe SARS-CoV-2 infection. About the study: Sequencing of unsorted whole blood was done on bulk RNA, leaving chains unpaired. Whole-study results and caveats: VDJdb matching, biased toward anti-spike CD8 responses, missed private and CD4 specificities.

Attachment of unique molecular identifiers to individual cDNA molecules was performed. TCRdb re-called the 5' RACE reads with MiXCR, one entry per CDR3 protein. The sample yields fewer than 55,000 distinct CDR3 sequences, approximately 6.1% seen once. This clonotype has at least ten counts. Antigen: not known. The CDR3 covers 16 residues. Trimming cost V 5 bases and J 0 bases, with 15 bases left between them. In germline, CDR1 is SEHNR, CDR2 FQNEAQ (reference sequence). The clonotype originates from an adult who was a healthcare worker with PCR-confirmed SARS-CoV-2 infection or an uninfected control (not recorded which). The chain combines TRBV7-9 with TRBJ2-3, with D unclear. The starting material was whole blood, obtained at baseline. CDR3 coding DNA: TGTGCCAGCAGCCCGAACCACTACGGTAGCACAGATACGCAGTATTTT. As protein: CASSPNHYGSTDTQYF.